Shown below are 21 T cell receptor beta chains from a single sample sequenced in a study of T cells in Graves' hyperthyroidism and ophthalmopathy (dated by TCRdb to the late 2010s). Libraries were made using multiplex PCR. This sample was sequenced with an Illumina HiSeq 2000. TCR beta CDR3 regions were amplified from RNA transcripts. The TCR CDR3 was subjected to a first round of RT-PCR using the HTBI primer set and the Qiagen OneStep RT-PCR kit. Using fastp at Q25 and MiXCR, TCRdb reprocessed the public reads and kept productive beta chains. CDR3 protein sequences are deduplicated, and each keeps its most common genes and DNA. Across this sample there are 700,000 to 850,000 distinct CDR3 sequences, with roughly 32% seen only once. The ten largest account for 31% of the sample. The sample consisted of blood. These receptors all come from a woman in her thirties or forties with Graves' hyperthyroidism.

V and J are TRBV7-9 and TRBJ2-6, with D unresolved. V was cut by 5 bases and J by 0 bases, with 8 bases left in between. This CDR3 comprises 15 residues. Germline V gene lookup returns CDR1 SEHNR and CDR2 FQNEAQ (reference sequence). The CDR3 coding sequence is TGTGCCAGCAGCGGTCAGAACTCTGGGGCCAACGTCCTGACTTTC. Translating gives CASSGQNSGANVLTF.

This clonotype was detected ten times or more. This chain uses TRBV12-3 or TRBV12-4 with TRBJ2-7; TRBD2 agrees at 8 bases. The CDR3 length is 14 residues. V shed 5 bases and J 7 bases; nucleotides not matched to a gene: 10. Here the CDR3 DNA reads TGTGCCAGCAGTCTACTGGGGACTAGGAGGGAGCAGTACTTC. The encoded protein is CASSLLGTRREQYF.

On this clonotype itself: One end of the junction varies from germline; a read error may be responsible. This chain uses TRBV6-5 with TRBJ1-3; D unresolved. CDR1 and CDR2 from the germline V gene are MNHEY and SVGAGI. This CDR3 has 15 amino acids. CDR3 DNA sequence: TGTGCCATCAGTGGCGCTACCAACTATGGCTACACCATATATTTT. Encoded protein: CAISGATNYGYTIYF.

This clonotype was picked up many times. The CDR3: CASSVEGERTEAFF. The CDR3 DNA reads TGTGCCAGCAGCGTAGAAGGGGAGAGAACTGAAGCTTTCTTT. V gene TRBV9 combines with J gene TRBJ1-1; D is possibly TRBD1 (5 bases). Germline lookup yields CDR1 SGDLS and CDR2 YYNGEE. The V end lost 0 bases, the J end lost 5 bases, and 11 bases lay between the germline ends. CDR3 size: 14 residues.

J is TRBJ1-1 and V is TRBV5-1; D is unresolved. The germline V and J ends were trimmed by 0 bases and 1 base, with 16 bases remaining between them. The CDR3 has 17 residues. CDR1 and CDR2 (germline): SGHRS, YFSETQ. The CDR3 here is CASSLAIRSDENTEAFF. The DNA for the CDR3 is TGCGCCAGCAGCTTGGCGATTAGGTCAGACGAGAACACTGAAGCTTTCTTT.

This clonotype appeared many times. V is TRBV20-1 and J is TRBJ1-1, with 9 bases identical to TRBD1. This CDR3 has 14 amino acids. The germline V gene encodes CDR1 DFQATT and CDR2 SNEGSKA (reference sequence). After removal of 6 bases from V and 1 base from J, the junction contained 6 bases not matched to a gene. The CDR3 loop reads CSASGQGQNTEAFF. CDR3 coding DNA: TGCAGTGCAAGCGGACAGGGGCAGAACACTGAAGCTTTCTTT.

This clonotype was seen a handful of times. This chain uses TRBV2 with TRBJ2-3; TRBD1 or TRBD2 may be the D gene (5 bases each). With 7 bases removed from V and 3 bases from J, the gap between germline ends came to 11 bases. Germline V CDR1 and CDR2: SNHLY, FYNNEI. This CDR3 region has 13 residues. Here the CDR3 DNA reads TGTGCCAGCAATGTTGGGGGAACAGATACGCAGTATTTT. It is translated as CASNVGGTDTQYF.

The genes are TRBV7-9 and TRBJ2-2; weak D call: TRBD1 (5 bases). Germline assignment: CDR1 SEHNR and CDR2 FQNEAQ (reference sequence). Trimming stripped 5 bases from V and 0 bases from J, with 19 bases between. The CDR3 is 18 amino acids. This CDR3 is CASSGRVGVVSNTGELFF. The CDR3 DNA follows: TGTGCCAGCAGCGGCCGCGTAGGGGTCGTTTCGAACACCGGGGAGCTGTTTTTT.

Notes on this clonotype: A much larger clone differs by one base, so this may be a read error. This chain uses TRBV6-1 with TRBJ2-5; TRBD1 or TRBD2 may be the D gene (6 bases each). The CDR3 consists of 14 residues. The germline CDR1 and CDR2 sequences are MNHNS and SASEGT. This CDR3 is CASRGTDRQGTQYF. CDR3 sequence (DNA): TGTGCCAGCCGCGGGACGGACAGACAAGGGACCCAGTACTTC.

This clonotype was recorded at least ten times. V usage is TRBV10-1 and J usage is TRBJ1-3; D is possibly TRBD1 (5 bases). Germline V gives CDR1 WNHNN, CDR2 SYGVQD (reference sequence). V was pared by 8 bases and J by 0 bases, with 14 bases between. This CDR3 comprises 15 residues. CDR3 protein: CASSSRGDSGNTIYF. The CDR3 DNA reads TGCGCCAGCTCGTCAAGAGGGGACTCTGGAAACACCATATATTTT.

This clonotype appeared many times. The rearrangement links TRBV7-2 to TRBJ2-2, with TRBD1 identical over 8 bases. J gave up 1 base and V 7 bases, and 2 bases lay outside the gene matches. The CDR3 is 14 amino acids. Germline CDR1 SGHTA, CDR2 FQGNSA. Here the CDR3 reads CASTTGGNTGELFF. CDR3 in DNA: TGTGCCAGCACCACAGGGGGGAACACCGGGGAGCTGTTTTTT.

This chain uses TRBV25-1 with TRBJ2-7; D remains unclear. The germline gives CDR1 MGHDK, CDR2 SYGVNS. The length of the CDR3 is 16 residues. The V and J ends lost 4 bases and 0 bases respectively, with 16 bases between them. This chain's CDR3 is CASSARAPRNSYEQYF. The CDR3 DNA is TGTGCCAGCAGTGCTAGGGCCCCTAGGAACTCCTACGAGCAGTACTTC.

On this clonotype itself: A single base separates this from a much larger clone, so it may be a read error. The chain has TRBV6-1 and TRBJ1-5; D gene ambiguous. The CDR3 contains 14 residues. The germline CDR1 and CDR2 sequences are MNHNS and SASEGT. For the CDR3, the DNA is TGTGCCATCAGTGAAGCTGCGGTGGATCAGCCCCAGCATTTT. It translates to CAISEAAVDQPQHF.

This clonotype occurred a few times. The chain joins TRBV4-3 to TRBJ2-5, with D perhaps TRBD1 (6 bases). Trimming stripped 0 bases from V and 4 bases from J, with 15 bases between. This CDR3 contains 16 residues. CDR1 and CDR2 (germline): LGHNA, YSLEER. The DNA for the CDR3 is TGCGCCAGCAGCCAAGATGACAGCCGAGGGGGAGAGACCCAGTACTTC. Residues: CASSQDDSRGGETQYF.

The chain uses TRBV10-3 and TRBJ2-5; D is perhaps TRBD2 (5 bases). Germline-derived CDR1 and CDR2 are ENHRY and SYGVKD. Trimming took off 10 bases at V and 3 bases at J, with 12 bases between the two ends. The CDR3 has 12 amino acids. The CDR3 sequence: CASGDGEETQYF. CDR3 nucleotides: TGTGCCAGCGGCGACGGGGAAGAGACCCAGTACTTC.

This clonotype was picked up a small number of times. This sequence joins TRBV12-3 or TRBV12-4 and TRBJ1-4; TRBD1 is a possible D gene (6 bases). CDR3 size: 14 residues. V was clipped by 5 bases and J by 7 bases, with 14 bases between them. The CDR3 DNA sequence: TGTGCCAGCAGTGACAGGATAGGCGGTGAAAAACTGTTTTTT. Protein product: CASSDRIGGEKLFF.

This clonotype was detected ten times or more. The rearrangement links TRBV19 to TRBJ1-2; D not certain. This CDR3 comprises 14 residues. With 3 bases removed from V and 2 bases from J, the gap between germline ends came to 10 bases. CDR1 is LNHDA, CDR2 SQIVND, per germline (reference sequence). This CDR3 is CASSISRQNYGYTF. The DNA of the CDR3 is TGTGCCAGTAGTATCTCCAGGCAAAACTATGGCTACACCTTC.

This clonotype was counted at least ten times. The V gene is TRBV9, the J gene TRBJ1-1; 8 positions match TRBD1. This CDR3 has 15 amino acids. Germline-derived CDR1 and CDR2 are SGDLS and YYNGEE. V was clipped by 4 bases and J by 0 bases; unmatched bases: 5. The CDR3 loop reads CASSTRDRLNTEAFF. Written as DNA, the CDR3 is TGTGCCAGCAGCACCCGGGACAGGCTGAACACTGAAGCTTTCTTT.

Of note for this clonotype: A much larger clonotype is one base distant, so this may be a read error. The chain couples TRBV6-5 to TRBJ1-2; D ambiguous. Germline CDR1 MNHEY, CDR2 SVGAGI. The CDR3 sequence is 12 residues long. The CDR3 sequence: CAISDLHYGYTF. The CDR3, as DNA: TGTGCCATCAGTGACCTCCACTATGGCTACACCTTC.

V is TRBV29-1 and J is TRBJ2-6; D not resolved. Per germline, CDR1 SQVTM and CDR2 ANQGSEA. V was pared by 5 bases and J by 4 bases, with 9 bases between. CDR3 length: 13 residues. CDR3: CSVLGEGANVLTF. The CDR3 coding sequence is TGCAGCGTTCTTGGAGAAGGGGCCAACGTCCTGACTTTC.

This rearrangement joins TRBV19 to TRBJ1-5, with 7 positions matching TRBD1. This CDR3 contains 14 residues. The germline CDR1 and CDR2 sequences are LNHDA and SQIVND (reference sequence). J was trimmed by 15 bases and V by 4 bases; bases with no gene match: 15. CDR3 in amino acids: CASSTGVGDSPAHF. The CDR3 nucleotides are TGTGCCAGTAGTACAGGGGTCGGGGACAGCCCTGCGCATTTT.